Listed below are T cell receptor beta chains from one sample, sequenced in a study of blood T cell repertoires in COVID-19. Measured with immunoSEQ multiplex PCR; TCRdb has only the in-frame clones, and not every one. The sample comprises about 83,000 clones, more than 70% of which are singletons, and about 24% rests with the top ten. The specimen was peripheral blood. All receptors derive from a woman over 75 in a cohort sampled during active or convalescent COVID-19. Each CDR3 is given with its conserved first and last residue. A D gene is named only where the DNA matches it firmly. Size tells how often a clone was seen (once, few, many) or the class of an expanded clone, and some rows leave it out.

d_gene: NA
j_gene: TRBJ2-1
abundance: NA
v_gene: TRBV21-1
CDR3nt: TGTGCCAGCAGATTAGGGACTAGCGGGAGTATGAACTACAATGAGCAGTTCTTC
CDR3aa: CASRLGTSGSMNYNEQFF

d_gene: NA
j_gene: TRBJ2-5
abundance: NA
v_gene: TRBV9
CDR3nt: TGTGCCAGCAGCGTAGAACTATTCGGGGAGACCCAGTACTTC
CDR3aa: CASSVELFGETQYF

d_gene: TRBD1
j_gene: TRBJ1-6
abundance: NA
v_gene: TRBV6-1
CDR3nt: TGTGCCAGCAGTGAAGCCCTCGACAGGGGGATGTATTCACCCCTCCACTTT
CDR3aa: CASSEALDRGMYSPLHF

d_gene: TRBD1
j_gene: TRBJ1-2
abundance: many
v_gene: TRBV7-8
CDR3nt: TGTGCCAGCAGCTCAGGGGGCGCATTGGCTCATGGCTACACCTTC
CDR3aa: CASSSGGALAHGYTF

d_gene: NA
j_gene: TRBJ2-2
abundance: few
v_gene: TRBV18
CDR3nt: TGTGCCAGCTCACCACCCACGGGCACCGGGGAGCTGTTTTTT
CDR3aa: CASSPPTGTGELFF

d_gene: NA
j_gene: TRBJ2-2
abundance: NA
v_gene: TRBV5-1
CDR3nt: TGCGCCAGCAGCTTGACCCCGGGAGCCGGGGAGCTGTTTTTT
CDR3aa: CASSLTPGAGELFF

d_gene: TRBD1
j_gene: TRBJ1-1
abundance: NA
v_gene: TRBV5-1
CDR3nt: TGCGCCAGCAGCTTGGGACAGGGTCAAACTGAAGCTTTCTTT
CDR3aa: CASSLGQGQTEAFF

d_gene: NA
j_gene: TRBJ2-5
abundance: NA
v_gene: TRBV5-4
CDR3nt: TGTGCCAGCGCTAATCGTACGGGGAGCCAAGAGACCCAGTACTTC
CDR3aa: CASANRTGSQETQYF

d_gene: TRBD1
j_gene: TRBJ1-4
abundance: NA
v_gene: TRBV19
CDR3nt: TGTGCCAGTAGTATAGTGACAGGGTCAGGAGAAAAACTGTTTTTT
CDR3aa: CASSIVTGSGEKLFF

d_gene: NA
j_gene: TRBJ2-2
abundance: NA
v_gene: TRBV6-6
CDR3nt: TGTGCCAGTACCTGGGGACTCCTCACCGGGGAGCTGTTTTTT
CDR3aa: CASTWGLLTGELFF

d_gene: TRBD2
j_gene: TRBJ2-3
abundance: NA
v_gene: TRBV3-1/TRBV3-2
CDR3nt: TGTGCCAGCAGGTCTAGCGGTAGCACAGATACGCAGTATTTT
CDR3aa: CASRSSGSTDTQYF

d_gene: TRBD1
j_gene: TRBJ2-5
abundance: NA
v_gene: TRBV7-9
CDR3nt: TGTGCCAGCAGCTTACGGACAGGGCGGCAAGAGACCCAGTACTTC
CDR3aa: CASSLRTGRQETQYF

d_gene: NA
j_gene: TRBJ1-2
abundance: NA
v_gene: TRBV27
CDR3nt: TGTGCCAGCAGTTCTAAGACAGGAGGAAACTATGGCTACACCTTC
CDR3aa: CASSSKTGGNYGYTF

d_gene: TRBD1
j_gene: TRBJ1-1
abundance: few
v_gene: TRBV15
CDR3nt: TGTGCCACCAGCAGGCTTGGACAGGGGGCCGCTTTCTTT
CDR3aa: CATSRLGQGAAFF

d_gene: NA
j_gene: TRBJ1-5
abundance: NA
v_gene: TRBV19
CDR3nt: TGTGCCAGTAGTATAGGGAGGGGCTATAGCAATCAGCCCCAGCATTTT
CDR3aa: CASSIGRGYSNQPQHF

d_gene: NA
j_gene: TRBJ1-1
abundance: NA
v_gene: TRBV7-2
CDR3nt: TGTGCCAGCAGCCGCGGTAGCATCACTGAAGCTTTCTTT
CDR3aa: CASSRGSITEAFF

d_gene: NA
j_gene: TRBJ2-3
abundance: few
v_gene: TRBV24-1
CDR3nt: TGTGCCACCAGTGATTTCTCGGGTACAGATACGCAGTATTTT
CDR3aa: CATSDFSGTDTQYF

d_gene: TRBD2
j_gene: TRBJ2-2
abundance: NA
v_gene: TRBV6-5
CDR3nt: TGTGCCAGCAGGGGGACTAGCGGAAGCTATGGGGAGCTGTTTTTT
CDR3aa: CASRGTSGSYGELFF

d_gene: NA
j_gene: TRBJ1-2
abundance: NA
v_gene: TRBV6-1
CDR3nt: TGTGCCAGCAGTGAATCCGGTTTTGGCTACACCTTC
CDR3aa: CASSESGFGYTF

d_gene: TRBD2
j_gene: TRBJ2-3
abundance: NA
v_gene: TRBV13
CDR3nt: TGTGCCAGCAGCTTAGGCCTGGGACTAGCGGGATTCAATACGCAGTATTTT
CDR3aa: CASSLGLGLAGFNTQYF

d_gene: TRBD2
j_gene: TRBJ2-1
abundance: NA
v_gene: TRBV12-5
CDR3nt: TGTGCTAGTGGGGCGGGAGGAGTCAATGAGCAGTTCTTC
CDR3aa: CASGAGGVNEQFF

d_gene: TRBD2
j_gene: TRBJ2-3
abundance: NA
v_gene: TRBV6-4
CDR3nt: TGTGCCAGCAGAAGGACTAGCGGGAACATCGTCACAGATACGCAGTATTTT
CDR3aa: CASRRTSGNIVTDTQYF

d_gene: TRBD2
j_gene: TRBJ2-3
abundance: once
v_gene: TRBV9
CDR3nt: TGTGCCAGCAGCGTAGAGGCGGGAGCCACAGATACGCAGTATTTT
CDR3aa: CASSVEAGATDTQYF

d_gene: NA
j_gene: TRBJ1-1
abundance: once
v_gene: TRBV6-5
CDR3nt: TGTGCCAGCACCAAGGGGGGGGTGAACACTGAAGCTTTCTTT
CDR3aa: CASTKGGVNTEAFF